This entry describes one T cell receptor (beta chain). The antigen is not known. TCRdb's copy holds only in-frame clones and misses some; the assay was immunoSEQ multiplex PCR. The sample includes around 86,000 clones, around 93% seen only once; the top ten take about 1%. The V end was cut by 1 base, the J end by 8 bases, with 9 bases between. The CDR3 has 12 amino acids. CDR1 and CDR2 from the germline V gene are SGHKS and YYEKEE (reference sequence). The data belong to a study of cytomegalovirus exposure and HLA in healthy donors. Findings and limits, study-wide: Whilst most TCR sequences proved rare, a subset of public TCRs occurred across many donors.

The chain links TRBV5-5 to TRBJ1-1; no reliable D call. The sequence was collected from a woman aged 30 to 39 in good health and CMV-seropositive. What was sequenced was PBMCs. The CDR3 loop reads CASSLPRFEAFF. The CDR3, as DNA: TGTGCCAGCAGCTTGCCCAGGTTCGAAGCTTTCTTT.